This TCR beta chain appears in the sequencing data of a study of T cells in Graves' hyperthyroidism and ophthalmopathy. V was shortened by 0 bases and J by 4 bases, with 12 bases between the two germline ends. The CDR3 runs to 15 residues. CDR1 and CDR2 (germline): MNHEY, SVGAGI. This clonotype came up a few times. RNA transcripts provided the source from which TCR beta CDR3 regions were amplified. With the HTBI primer set, the TCR CDR3 went through a first round of RT-PCR. One entry per CDR3 protein, called by TCRdb with MiXCR from the multiplex PCR reads. The sample has roughly 300,000 distinct CDR3 sequences, less than 30% seen once. Sampled blood dates from first hyperthyroidism diagnosis, and it precedes any ophthalmopathy symptoms.

The sample was blood. This TCR was recovered from a man aged 35 to 55 with Graves' hyperthyroidism that later progressed to Graves' ophthalmopathy. This rearrangement joins TRBV6-5 to TRBJ2-5; a weak D match, TRBD1 (5 bases). CDR3 amino acids: CASSYSGQGLETQYF. Written as DNA, the CDR3 is TGTGCCAGCAGTTACTCAGGTCAGGGTTTAGAGACCCAGTACTTC.